This TCR beta chain derives from a study of PD-1 blockade in classical Hodgkin lymphoma. As to this clone: The antigen is undetermined.

Broader study findings: Sources of repertoire differences remain undefined, possibly disease activity or prior therapy.

All trial patients relapsed after autologous stem cell transplantation. There are 13 residues in the CDR3. Trimming removed 6 bases from V and 5 bases from J, with 15 bases in between. Germline CDR1 SGHNT, CDR2 YYREEE (reference sequence). Sequencing used immunoSEQ multiplex PCR; TCRdb keeps in-frame clones, though not all of them. The repertoire consists of roughly 150,000 clones, with 78% occurring once and the leading ten covering roughly 9.2%. Sequenced material: peripheral blood mononuclear cells (PBMCs), taken before the second cycle of nivolumab. This sequence was found in a human donor with classical Hodgkin lymphoma. This rearrangement joins TRBV5-4 to TRBJ2-7, with TRBD1 as a possible D gene (6 bases). CDR3 amino acids: CASTRTASDEQYF. CDR3 DNA: TGTGCCAGCACCCGGACAGCCTCAGACGAGCAGTACTTC.